This T cell receptor (beta chain) was identified in a study of CD8 T cells in ankylosing spondylitis. Study-level points and caveats: Blood of patients with ankylosing spondylitis appeared to be characterized by a TCR beta motif of seven or eight highly homologous variants. Past studies reported some motif variants in reactive arthritis synovial fluid and blood. Matched ankylosing spondylitis synovial fluid reportedly contained a significantly enriched population of disease-linked clones.

There are many counts of this clonotype. The antigen remains undetermined. Each TCR beta library was made by quantitative 5'-RACE that incorporated molecular barcodes. MiXCR, applied by TCRdb to the 5' RACE reads, yields one record per CDR3 protein. The data hold some 130,000 distinct CDR3 sequences, with roughly an eighth observed a single time. The CDR3 contains 12 residues. Germline lookup yields CDR1 SGDLS and CDR2 YYNGEE. Trimming cost V 0 bases and J 5 bases, with 4 bases left between them. The clonotype comes from a female donor with ankylosing spondylitis or in good health (not recorded which). The sample consisted of blood, either unsorted or a sorted T cell fraction (not recorded which). The chain uses TRBV9 and TRBJ2-3; D uncertain. CDR3 loop: CASSVGGDTQYF. CDR3 sequence (DNA): TGTGCCAGCAGCGTAGGGGGAGATACGCAGTATTTT.